This TCR beta chain was captured by sequencing in a study of identical twins. TCRdb reprocessed the 5' RACE reads with MiXCR, giving one entry per CDR3 protein. Here the sample spans roughly 720,000 distinct CDR3 sequences, about 18% being singletons. The V end lost 6 bases, the J end lost 3 bases, and 19 bases lay between the germline ends. The CDR3 sequence is 15 residues long. Germline V gene lookup returns CDR1 GTSNPN and CDR2 SVGIG (reference sequence). These data were also reused for a study on T cells expressing NK-cell markers. As that study records: Each TCR beta repertoire originated in sorted T cells that were CD3+CD56+NKG2C+, CD3+CD56+NKG2C- or CD3+CD56-NKG2C+.

What was sequenced was PBMCs. This sequence joins TRBV30 and TRBJ2-3; D uncertain. This TCR was recovered from a woman under 30 in good health. CDR3 sequence: CACAPLTTSTDTQYF. For the CDR3, the DNA is TGTGCCTGCGCACCCCTAACCACCTCGACAGATACGCAGTATTTT.